The 19 T cell receptor beta chains below come from one sample, sequenced in a study of patients and donors after allogeneic stem cell transplantation. TCRdb itself ran the RT-PCR reads through MiXCR, one entry per CDR3 protein. In the table there are about 40,000 distinct CDR3 sequences, 25% to 40% of which are singletons. Sequenced: blood, either unsorted or a sorted T cell fraction (not recorded which). The receptors were gathered from a human donor who was either an allogeneic HSCT recipient or a stem cell or donor lymphocyte infusion donor (not recorded which). It is not recorded whose cells these are; they may come from a transplant donor.

Note on this clonotype: At one end the junction does not follow the germline gene, possibly because of a read error. The chain joins TRBV4-3 to TRBJ1-2; possibly TRBD1 for D (6 bases). Germline lookup yields CDR1 LGHNA and CDR2 YSLEER. This CDR3 comprises 12 residues. The CDR3 is CASSQTTGSRVF. In nucleotides, the CDR3 is TGCGCCAGCAGCCAGACAACAGGGTCAAGAGTTTTT.

The V call is TRBV11-2, the J call TRBJ2-1, with 10 positions matching TRBD2. The CDR3 loop spans 17 amino acids. The V gene end was trimmed by 0 bases and the J gene end by 2 bases; junction bases not matched to a gene: 4. Germline lookup yields CDR1 SGHAT and CDR2 FQNNGV. This CDR3 reads CASSLDRLAGAYNEQFF. CDR3 nucleotide sequence: TGTGCCAGCAGCTTAGATCGGCTAGCGGGAGCCTACAATGAGCAGTTCTTC.

This sequence joins TRBV7-9 and TRBJ2-5, with D tentatively TRBD2 (5 bases). V was cut by 3 bases and J by 5 bases, with 16 bases left in between. The CDR3 has 15 amino acids. Germline V gene lookup returns CDR1 SEHNR and CDR2 FQNEAQ (reference sequence). CDR3 amino acids: CASSFTETILETQYF. DNA of the CDR3: TGTGCCAGCAGCTTTACAGAGACTATTCTGGAGACCCAGTACTTC.

The chain joins TRBV28 to TRBJ1-1; TRBD1 might be the D (5 bases). V lost 1 base and J 6 bases, leaving 9 bases between the germline ends. From germline, CDR1 is MDHEN and CDR2 SYDVKM. This CDR3 is 13 amino acids long. The CDR3 here is CASSLFQGPEAFF. CDR3 DNA: TGTGCCAGCAGTTTATTTCAGGGACCTGAAGCTTTCTTT. Full variable domain (rest looked up from reference TRBV28 and TRBJ1-1): DVKVTQSSRYLVKRTGEKVFLECVQDMDHENMFWYRQDPGLGLRLIYFSYDVKMKEKGDIPEGYSVSREKKERFSLILESASTNQTSMYLCASSLFQGPEAFFGQGTRLTVV.

The gene calls are TRBV7-9 and TRBJ1-1, with TRBD1 as a possible D gene (5 bases). From germline, CDR1 is SEHNR and CDR2 FQNEAQ (reference sequence). V was cut by 2 bases and J by 5 bases, with 12 bases left in between. The CDR3 has 14 residues. The CDR3 region is CASSLTGPRTEAFF. The CDR3, as DNA: TGTGCCAGCAGCTTAACAGGCCCGAGGACTGAAGCTTTCTTT.

This clonotype was counted between two and nine times. The chain uses TRBV15 and TRBJ1-5, with 7 bases matching TRBD1. Germline trimming cut 5 bases from V and 9 bases from J; bases unmatched to any gene: 4. CDR1 and CDR2 from the germline V gene are LNHNV and YYDKDF (reference sequence). CDR3 length: 12 residues. The CDR3 DNA follows: TGTGCCACCAGCGTACGGGACAGGCCCCAGCATTTT. Translating gives CATSVRDRPQHF.

This clonotype occurred a few times. The V and J genes are TRBV5-1 and TRBJ2-1; 9 bases agree with TRBD2. Losses at the gene ends were 4 bases for V and 4 bases for J; bases not matched to a gene: 12. This CDR3 is 17 amino acids long. The germline V gene has CDR1 SGHRS and CDR2 YFSETQ. The CDR3 DNA reads as TGCGCCAGCAGCCTCCCACCGGGACTAGCACTGTACAATGAGCAGTTCTTC. The encoded protein is CASSLPPGLALYNEQFF.

V usage is TRBV20-1 and J usage is TRBJ1-2; 7 bases align to TRBD1. The length of the CDR3 is 15 residues. The V gene end was trimmed by 0 bases and the J gene end by 8 bases; junction bases not matched to a gene: 12. Germline CDR1 and CDR2: DFQATT and SNEGSKA (reference sequence). CDR3 DNA: TGCAGTGCTAGAGATTGGGGAGGGGGCGCGAACGGCTACACCTTC. Amino acid sequence: CSARDWGGGANGYTF.

Only a few counts were recorded for this clonotype. The chain combines TRBV5-1 with TRBJ2-3, with TRBD1 matching 9 bases. The CDR3 contains 18 residues. Germline V gives CDR1 SGHRS, CDR2 YFSETQ. Germline trimming cut 3 bases from V and 3 bases from J; bases unmatched to any gene: 14. The CDR3 nucleotides read TGCGCCAGCAGCTCAATTGGTGAACAGGGGGCTCTAACAGATACGCAGTATTTT. Its protein is CASSSIGEQGALTDTQYF.

Many counts were recorded for this clonotype. The rearrangement joins TRBV6-6 to TRBJ1-3; D call uncertain. V dropped 5 bases and J dropped 2 bases, with 16 bases sitting between them. The CDR3 sequence is 16 residues long. From germline, CDR1 is MNHNY and CDR2 SVGAGI (reference sequence). CDR3 residues: CASSTGKGMTGNTIYF. DNA for the CDR3: TGTGCCAGCAGTACTGGGAAAGGGATGACTGGAAACACCATATATTTT.

The chain couples TRBV7-2 to TRBJ2-1, with 7 bases fitting TRBD2. V trimming: 4 bases; J trimming: 9 bases; junction bases outside the gene matches: 3. Germline lookup yields CDR1 SGHTA and CDR2 FQGNSA. This CDR3 has 12 residues. CDR3 residues: CASSSLAGEQFF. CDR3 nucleotides: TGTGCCAGCAGCTCTTTAGCGGGTGAGCAGTTCTTC.

The rearrangement links TRBV4-2 to TRBJ1-5; D unclear. CDR1 is LGHNA, CDR2 YNFKEQ, per germline. V lost 4 bases and J 0 bases, leaving 7 bases between the germline ends. This CDR3 has 14 residues. The CDR3 protein is CASSRWDSNQPQHF. CDR3 coding DNA: TGTGCCAGCAGCCGCTGGGATAGCAATCAGCCCCAGCATTTT.

This chain links TRBV4-3 with TRBJ2-2; D gene ambiguous. CDR1 is LGHNA, CDR2 YSLEER, per germline. The CDR3 consists of 13 residues. Trimming cost V 6 bases and J 3 bases, with 8 bases left between them. CDR3 sequence: CASRHRDTGELFF. The DNA of the CDR3 is TGCGCCAGCAGACACCGGGACACCGGGGAGCTGTTTTTT.

This clonotype was seen more than once but under ten times. The CDR3 DNA sequence: TGCAGTGCTAGTAAGGCGAACCCAACCTATGGCTACACCTTC. Translating gives CSASKANPTYGYTF. The chain carries TRBV20-1 and TRBJ1-2; D remains ambiguous. The germline V gene has CDR1 DFQATT and CDR2 SNEGSKA (reference sequence). V lost 3 bases, J lost 4 bases, and 15 bases lay in between. The CDR3 consists of 14 residues.

In this sample, this clonotype turned up a few times. This CDR3 is CASSFETVYEQYF. CDR3 nucleotide sequence: TGTGCCAGCAGCTTCGAGACAGTCTACGAGCAGTACTTC. V is TRBV7-9 and J is TRBJ2-7, with D perhaps matching TRBD1 (5 bases). V was cut by 3 bases and J by 3 bases, with 9 bases left in between. This CDR3 contains 13 residues. Germline V gene data show CDR1 as SEHNR and CDR2 as FQNEAQ (reference sequence). The full variable domain, its missing parts supplied by reference TRBV7-9 and TRBJ2-7, is DTGVSQNPRHKITKRGQNVTFRCDPISEHNRLYWYRQTLGQGPEFLTYFQNEAQLEKSRLLSDRFSAERPKGSFSTLEIQRTEQGDSAMYLCASSFETVYEQYFGPGTRLTVT.

The V and J genes are TRBV29-1 and TRBJ1-6; 9 nucleotides align to TRBD1. The germline V gene encodes CDR1 SQVTM and CDR2 ANQGSEA. The trim removed 6 bases at V and 7 bases at J, leaving 13 bases unmatched. The CDR3 covers 16 residues. The CDR3 sequence: CSVQLTTTGGNSPLHF. The CDR3 DNA is TGCAGCGTCCAACTTACTACGACAGGGGGGAATTCACCCCTCCACTTT.

This clonotype has a handful of counts. As DNA, the CDR3 is TGCGCCAGCAGCCCGGACCTATCCTATAGCAATCAGCCCCAGCATTTT. It specifies CASSPDLSYSNQPQHF. The chain has TRBV5-1 and TRBJ1-5; D gene unclear. Germline V gives CDR1 SGHRS, CDR2 YFSETQ. The CDR3 loop spans 16 amino acids. Trimming shortened V by 4 bases and J by 0 bases, and 14 bases separated the two germline ends.

CDR3 residues: CASSLAWDEQYF. Here the CDR3 DNA reads TGTGCCAGCAGCTTAGCATGGGACGAGCAGTACTTC. This chain connects TRBV7-6 to TRBJ2-7; no clear D. Germline CDR1 and CDR2: SGHVS and FNYEAQ. V gave up 0 bases and J gave up 5 bases, with 5 bases separating them. CDR3 length: 12 amino acids.

This clonotype came up a few times. The chain couples TRBV7-2 to TRBJ1-3; D gene ambiguous. The CDR3 totals 17 residues. Germline V gene lookup returns CDR1 SGHTA and CDR2 FQGNSA. V lost 2 bases and J 0 bases, leaving 14 bases between the germline ends. The CDR3 region is CASSLRGNYNSGNTIYF. In nucleotides, the CDR3 is TGTGCCAGCAGCTTACGCGGCAATTATAACTCTGGAAACACCATATATTTT.